This T cell receptor beta chain was observed in a study of T-cell memory formation after mild COVID-19. Points from the study as a whole: The pre-infection memory compartment contained some responding clones, suggesting cross-reactive memory joined. Whether day 37 second-wave clones are SARS-CoV-2-specific was not confirmed. Shrinking CD4+ clones were chiefly CM and EM; CD8+ ones were chiefly EMRA. Day 15 to 85 contractors were CD4/CD8 balanced; later expanders leaned CD4+.

There are a few counts of this clonotype. What it binds is not known. TCRdb reprocessed the 5' RACE reads via MiXCR and lists one record per CDR3 protein. This sample yields some 200,000 distinct CDR3 sequences, of which 9% to 10% are seen a single time; approximately 3.3% belongs to the top ten. This receptor was obtained from a man between 18 and 35 years old who had mild COVID-19 (a few samples of this study predate the infection). Cell type and time point are not known. Material: PBMCs or a T cell subset sorted from them (not recorded which).

The CDR3 protein is CASSQDPAVSTDTQYF. CDR3 coding DNA: TGCGCCAGCAGCCAAGATCCAGCGGTTAGCACAGATACGCAGTATTTT. V is TRBV4-3 and J is TRBJ2-3, with D possibly TRBD2 on 5 matching bases. The CDR3 has 16 amino acids. The germline V gene has CDR1 LGHNA and CDR2 YSLEER. The V and J ends lost 0 bases and 0 bases respectively, with 10 bases between them.